This section outlines one TCR beta chain sequence together with its context. This sample is drawn from a study of naive and memory T cell subsets. Losses at the gene ends were 3 bases for V and 4 bases for J; bases not matched to a gene: 6. Germline lookup yields CDR1 SGHRS and CDR2 YFSETQ. The CDR3 consists of 15 residues. Both TRBC1 and TRBC2 were covered by a beta constant-region primer of two equimolar oligonucleotides. Ligated cDNA was amplified by four rounds of PCR with nested alpha and beta constant-region primers and SP2. Via MiXCR, TCRdb re-called the UMI-ligation and nested PCR reads, giving one row per CDR3 protein. The sample lists 100,000 to 150,000 distinct CDR3 sequences; just over 35% were seen once.

The clonotype was recovered from a human donor in good health. Sequenced: central memory CD4+ T cells from blood. The V gene is TRBV5-1, the J gene TRBJ2-3; TRBD1 agrees at 9 bases. The CDR3: CASSYRDRDADTQYF. Written as DNA, the CDR3 is TGCGCCAGCAGCTACCGGGACAGGGATGCAGATACGCAGTATTTT.